The clone carrying this T cell receptor beta chain was seen a single time. The data are from a study of control samples from healthy donors and cancer patients. Repertoires were generated with immunoSEQ multiplex PCR, while TCRdb's copy carries only in-frame clones and drops some. The sample lists about 130,000 clones, 80% to 95% occurring once. The V and J ends lost 7 bases and 8 bases respectively, with 24 bases between them. Germline V gives CDR1 SGHRS, CDR2 YFSETQ. The CDR3 consists of 16 residues. The sequence came from a woman in her forties or fifties in good health. V and J are TRBV5-1 and TRBJ1-4, with D perhaps TRBD1 (5 bases). The sample comprised blood. CDR3: CASSKGGVAGGEKLFF. The CDR3 DNA is TGCGCCAGCTCCAAAGGTGGGGTGGCCGGGGGAGAAAAACTGTTTTTT. Full variable domain (outside the CDR3, taken from reference TRBV5-1 and TRBJ1-4): KAGVTQTPRYLIKTRGQQVTLSCSPISGHRSVSWYQQTPGQGLQFLFEYFSETQRNKGNFPGRFSGRQFSNSRSEMNVSTLELGDSALYLCASSKGGVAGGEKLFFGSGTQLSVL.